The TCR beta chain described here comes from a study of tumor-infiltrating lymphocytes in primary liver carcinoma. For this clonotype: Germline and junction disagree at one end, which may indicate a read error.

Total RNA amounting to 500 ng was the source from which TCR beta cDNA was made with a constant-region primer. TCR beta libraries came from three nested multiplex PCR rounds using slightly modified ARM-PCR. TCRdb re-called the multiplex PCR reads through MiXCR, storing one row per CDR3 protein. Of 100,000 or so distinct CDR3 sequences in the sample, roughly four fifths were seen once. Each 20-30 mg portion of unsorted bulk tissue served as the source for co-extraction of RNA and DNA. Sequenced material: liver tumor tissue from sampling region 3. Noted subset: tumor region T3, left-lateral pole. The source is a man between 40 and 49 years old with primary liver carcinoma and hepatitis B virus infection.

The CDR3 nucleotides read TGTGCCAGTAGCCAAGGTCAGGACTCGAGGGAGTATTTT. Translated: CASSQGQDSREYF. The V and J genes are TRBV4-2 and TRBJ2-3, with D perhaps matching TRBD2 (5 bases). Germline loops: CDR1 LGHNA, CDR2 YNFKEQ. The CDR3 contains 13 residues.